The rows below give T cell receptor beta chains drawn from one sample of a study of T cells after yellow fever vaccination. TCRdb analysed the 5' RACE reads with MiXCR anew, one entry per CDR3 protein. This table has about 230,000 distinct CDR3 sequences, more than 6.5% appearing once. The material sequenced was CD4+ T cells sorted from PBMCs, taken on the day of the yellow fever booster vaccination. These receptor sequences come from a man younger than 40 who received the YFV17D yellow fever vaccine. CDR3s include the opening cysteine and the closing phenylalanine or tryptophan. The D gene is left open where the match is weak. Size values are once, few and many counts, or a class for expanded clones, and some rows have none.

CDR3 DNA	CDR3 protein	D gene	CDR3 length	V gene	clone size	J gene
TGTGCCAGCAGCTCAACAAAGCTAACGACAGATACGCAGTATTTT	CASSSTKLTTDTQYF	.	15	TRBV7-9	few	TRBJ2-3
TGTGCCAGCAGCTTAGATAGTGGGCGAAGTGAGCAGTTCTTC	CASSLDSGRSEQFF	.	14	TRBV11-3	few	TRBJ2-1
TGTGCCAGTAGTAGAGACAGGCTAGGGCAAGAGACCCAGTACTTC	CASSRDRLGQETQYF	.	15	TRBV19	many	TRBJ2-5
TGCGCCAGCAGCCAAGGCGGACTAGCGGCGGAGGAGCAGTTCTTC	CASSQGGLAAEEQFF	TRBD2	15	TRBV4-3	few	TRBJ2-1
TGCGCCAGCAGCTTGGAAACCGGGACGGGGGAAAAACTGTTTTTT	CASSLETGTGEKLFF	.	15	TRBV5-1	.	TRBJ1-4
TGCGCCAGCAGCTCCGCGGACGCGGCAGACATTCAGTACTTC	CASSSADAADIQYF	.	14	TRBV5-1	many	TRBJ2-4
TGTGCCAGCAGCTTATTTTTAGGGGGTCAGCCCCAGCATTTT	CASSLFLGGQPQHF	.	14	TRBV7-9	.	TRBJ1-5
TGTGCCAGCAGTACCCATACAAACACCGGGGAGCTGCTTTTT	CASSTHTNTGELLF	.	14	TRBV27	.	TRBJ2-2
TGTGCCAGCAGTATCCTCACTCGGGGGGGTTCCTACGAGCAGTACTTC	CASSILTRGGSYEQYF	TRBD2	16	TRBV28	many	TRBJ2-7
TGTGCCAGCAGCCCCGGGACAGGGGGCGCTGGGGCCAACGTCCTGACTTTC	CASSPGTGGAGANVLTF	TRBD1	17	TRBV5-4	few	TRBJ2-6
TGTGCCAGCAGCTTGTCGGGGGCTAGCGGCGATACGCAGTATTTT	CASSLSGASGDTQYF	.	15	TRBV7-8	many	TRBJ2-3
TGTGCCAGCAGCTCGGGGGAGGGTCAAGGGACTCGGACCCAGTACTTC	CASSSGEGQGTRTQYF	TRBD2	16	TRBV7-2	.	TRBJ2-5
TGTGCCAGCAGATTGGACAGGCCCAATTCACCCCTCCACTTT	CASRLDRPNSPLHF	TRBD1	14	TRBV5-4	.	TRBJ1-6
TGTGCCAGCAGCCAGGACTGGCCCGGGGAGCTGTTTTTT	CASSQDWPGELFF	.	13	TRBV4-2	few	TRBJ2-2